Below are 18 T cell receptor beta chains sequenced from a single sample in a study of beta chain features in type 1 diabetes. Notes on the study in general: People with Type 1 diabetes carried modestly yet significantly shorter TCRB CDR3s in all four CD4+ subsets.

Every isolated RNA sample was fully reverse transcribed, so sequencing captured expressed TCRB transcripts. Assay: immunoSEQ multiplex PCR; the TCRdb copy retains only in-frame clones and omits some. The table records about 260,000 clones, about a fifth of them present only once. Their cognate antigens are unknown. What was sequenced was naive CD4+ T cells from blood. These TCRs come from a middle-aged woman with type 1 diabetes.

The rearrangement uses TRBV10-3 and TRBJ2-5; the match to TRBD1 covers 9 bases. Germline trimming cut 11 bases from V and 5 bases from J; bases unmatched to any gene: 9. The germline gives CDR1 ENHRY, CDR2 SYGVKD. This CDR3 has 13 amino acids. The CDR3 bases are TGTGCCTCACGGCCGGGACAGGGCGAGACCCAGTACTTC. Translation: CASRPGQGETQYF.

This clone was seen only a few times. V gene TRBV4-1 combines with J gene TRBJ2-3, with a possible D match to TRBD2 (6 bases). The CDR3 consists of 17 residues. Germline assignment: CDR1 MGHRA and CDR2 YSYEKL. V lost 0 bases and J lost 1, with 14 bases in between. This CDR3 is CASSQDSGASGTDTQYF. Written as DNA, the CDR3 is TGCGCCAGCAGCCAAGATAGTGGGGCTAGCGGCACAGATACGCAGTATTTT.

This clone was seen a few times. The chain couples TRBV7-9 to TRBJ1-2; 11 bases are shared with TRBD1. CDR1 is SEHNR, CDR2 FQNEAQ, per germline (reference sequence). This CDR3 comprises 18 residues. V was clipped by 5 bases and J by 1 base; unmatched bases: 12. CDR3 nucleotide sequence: TGTGCCAGCAGCCCCCTCGGGACAGGGGGGAGATATAACTATGGCTACACCTTC. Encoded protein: CASSPLGTGGRYNYGYTF.

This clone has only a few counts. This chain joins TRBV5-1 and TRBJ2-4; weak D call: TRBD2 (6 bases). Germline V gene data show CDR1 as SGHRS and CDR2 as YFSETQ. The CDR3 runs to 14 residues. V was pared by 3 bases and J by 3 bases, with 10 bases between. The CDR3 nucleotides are TGCGCCAGCAGCTATCAGGAGGGCAAAAACATTCAGTACTTC. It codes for CASSYQEGKNIQYF.

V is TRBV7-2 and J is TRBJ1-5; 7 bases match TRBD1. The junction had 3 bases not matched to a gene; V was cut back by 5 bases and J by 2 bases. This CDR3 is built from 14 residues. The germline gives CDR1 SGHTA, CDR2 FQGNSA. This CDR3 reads CASSDRDGNQPQHF. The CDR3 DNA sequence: TGTGCCAGCAGCGACAGGGATGGCAATCAGCCCCAGCATTTT. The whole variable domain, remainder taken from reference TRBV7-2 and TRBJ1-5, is GAGVSQSPSNKVTEKGKDVELRCDPISGHTALYWYRQSLGQGLEFLIYFQGNSAPDKSGLPSDRFSAERTGGSVSTLTIQRTQQEDSAVYLCASSDRDGNQPQHFGDGTRLSIL.

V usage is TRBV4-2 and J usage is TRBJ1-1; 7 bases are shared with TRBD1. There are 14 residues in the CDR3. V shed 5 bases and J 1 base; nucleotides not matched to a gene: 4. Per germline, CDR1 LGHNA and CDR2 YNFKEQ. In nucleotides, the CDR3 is TGTGCCAGCAGCAGACAGGGACCGAACACTGAAGCTTTCTTT. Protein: CASSRQGPNTEAFF.

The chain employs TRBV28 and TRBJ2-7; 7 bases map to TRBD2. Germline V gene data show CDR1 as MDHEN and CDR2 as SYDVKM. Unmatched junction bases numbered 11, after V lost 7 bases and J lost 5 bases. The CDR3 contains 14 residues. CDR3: CASTRTRVLDEQYF. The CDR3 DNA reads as TGTGCCAGCACTCGGACTAGGGTTCTCGACGAGCAGTACTTC.

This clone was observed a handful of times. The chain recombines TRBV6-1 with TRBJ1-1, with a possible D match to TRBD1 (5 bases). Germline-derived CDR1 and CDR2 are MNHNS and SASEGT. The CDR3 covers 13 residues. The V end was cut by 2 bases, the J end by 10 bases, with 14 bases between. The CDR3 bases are TGTGCCAGCAGTGAATTGTTATCCAGGGTAGCTTTCTTT. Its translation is CASSELLSRVAFF.

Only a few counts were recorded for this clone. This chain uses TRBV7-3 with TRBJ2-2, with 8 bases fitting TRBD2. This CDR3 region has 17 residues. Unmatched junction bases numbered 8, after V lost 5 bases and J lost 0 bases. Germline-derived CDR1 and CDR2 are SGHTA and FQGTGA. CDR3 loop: CASSPQIAGSNTGELFF. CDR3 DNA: TGTGCCAGCAGCCCTCAAATAGCGGGGTCGAACACCGGGGAGCTGTTTTTT.

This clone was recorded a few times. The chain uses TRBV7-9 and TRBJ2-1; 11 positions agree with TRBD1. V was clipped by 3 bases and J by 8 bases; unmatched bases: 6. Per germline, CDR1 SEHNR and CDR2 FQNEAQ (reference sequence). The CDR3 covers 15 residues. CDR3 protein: CASSFGQGAMDEQFF. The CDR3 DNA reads TGTGCCAGCAGCTTCGGACAGGGGGCGATGGATGAGCAGTTCTTC.

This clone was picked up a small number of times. CDR3 DNA: TGTGCCAGCAGCTCCGTGGGGGGGACTGAAGCTTTCTTT. Protein: CASSSVGGTEAFF. The gene calls are TRBV7-6 and TRBJ1-1; perhaps TRBD1 as D (5 bases). The V end was cut by 4 bases, the J end by 5 bases, with 11 bases between. CDR3 length: 13 amino acids. CDR1 is SGHVS, CDR2 FNYEAQ, per germline.

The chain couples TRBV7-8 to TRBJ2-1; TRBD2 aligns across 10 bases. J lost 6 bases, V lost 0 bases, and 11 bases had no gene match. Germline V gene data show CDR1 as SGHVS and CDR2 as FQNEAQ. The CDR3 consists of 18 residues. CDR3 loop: CASSLAPQLAGRINEQFF. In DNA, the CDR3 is TGTGCCAGCAGCTTAGCCCCCCAACTAGCGGGACGTATCAATGAGCAGTTCTTC.

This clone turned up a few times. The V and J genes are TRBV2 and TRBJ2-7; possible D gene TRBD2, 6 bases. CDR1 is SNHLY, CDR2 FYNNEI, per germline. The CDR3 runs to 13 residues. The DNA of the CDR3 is TGTGGAGGATCGGGGGACCTACCCTACGAGCAGTACTTC. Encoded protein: CGGSGDLPYEQYF.

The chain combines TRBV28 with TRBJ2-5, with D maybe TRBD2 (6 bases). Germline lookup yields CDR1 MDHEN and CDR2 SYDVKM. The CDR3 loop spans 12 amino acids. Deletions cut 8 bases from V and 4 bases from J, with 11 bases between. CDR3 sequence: CASSFGGETQYF. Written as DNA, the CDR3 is TGTGCCAGCTCTTTCGGGGGAGAGACCCAGTACTTC.

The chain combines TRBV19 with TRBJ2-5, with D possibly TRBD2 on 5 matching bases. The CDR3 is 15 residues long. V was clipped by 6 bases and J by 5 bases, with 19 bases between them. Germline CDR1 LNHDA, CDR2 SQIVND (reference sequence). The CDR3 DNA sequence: TGTGCCAGTAGGAGGAGGTTGCGTGAAGGGGAGACCCAGTACTTC. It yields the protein CASRRRLREGETQYF.

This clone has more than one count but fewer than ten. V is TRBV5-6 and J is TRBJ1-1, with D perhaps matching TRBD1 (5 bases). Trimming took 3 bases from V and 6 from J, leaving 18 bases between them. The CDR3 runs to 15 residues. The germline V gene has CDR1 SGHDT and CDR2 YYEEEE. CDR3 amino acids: CASSWAEGPGAEAFF. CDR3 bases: TGTGCCAGCAGCTGGGCGGAGGGACCCGGGGCTGAAGCTTTCTTT.

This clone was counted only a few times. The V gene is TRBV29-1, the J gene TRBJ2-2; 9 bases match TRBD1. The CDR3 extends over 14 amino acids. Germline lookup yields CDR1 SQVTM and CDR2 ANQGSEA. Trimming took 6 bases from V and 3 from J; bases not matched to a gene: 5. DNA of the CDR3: TGCAGCGTGGGGACAGGGTTGGACACCGGGGAGCTGTTTTTT. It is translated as CSVGTGLDTGELFF.

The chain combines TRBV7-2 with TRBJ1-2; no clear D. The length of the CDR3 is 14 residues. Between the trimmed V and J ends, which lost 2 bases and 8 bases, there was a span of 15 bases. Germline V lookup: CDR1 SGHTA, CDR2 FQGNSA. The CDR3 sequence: CASSLRTPFQGYTF. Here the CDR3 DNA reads TGTGCCAGCAGCTTAAGGACTCCATTCCAGGGCTACACCTTC. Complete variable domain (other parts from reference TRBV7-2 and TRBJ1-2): GAGVSQSPSNKVTEKGKDVELRCDPISGHTALYWYRQSLGQGLEFLIYFQGNSAPDKSGLPSDRFSAERTGGSVSTLTIQRTQQEDSAVYLCASSLRTPFQGYTFGSGTRLTVV.